Sequencing of this T cell receptor beta chain was carried out in a study of shared clonotypes between healthy human individuals. The CDR3 has 14 amino acids. Per germline, CDR1 SGHRS and CDR2 YFSETQ. Between the trimmed V and J ends, which lost 7 bases and 0 bases, there was a span of 12 bases. Assay: immunoSEQ multiplex PCR; the TCRdb copy retains only in-frame clones and omits some. The sample lists more than 2 million clones, 90% to 96% occurring once. This chain uses TRBV5-1 with TRBJ2-3; D unresolved. The sequence came from a man younger than 35 in good health. Sequencing was performed on naive CD4+ T cells sorted from blood. Noted subset: CD45RA+ positively selected. CDR3 coding DNA: TGCGCCAGCTCCGCGGTTGGGAGCACAGATACGCAGTATTTT. The encoded protein is CASSAVGSTDTQYF.